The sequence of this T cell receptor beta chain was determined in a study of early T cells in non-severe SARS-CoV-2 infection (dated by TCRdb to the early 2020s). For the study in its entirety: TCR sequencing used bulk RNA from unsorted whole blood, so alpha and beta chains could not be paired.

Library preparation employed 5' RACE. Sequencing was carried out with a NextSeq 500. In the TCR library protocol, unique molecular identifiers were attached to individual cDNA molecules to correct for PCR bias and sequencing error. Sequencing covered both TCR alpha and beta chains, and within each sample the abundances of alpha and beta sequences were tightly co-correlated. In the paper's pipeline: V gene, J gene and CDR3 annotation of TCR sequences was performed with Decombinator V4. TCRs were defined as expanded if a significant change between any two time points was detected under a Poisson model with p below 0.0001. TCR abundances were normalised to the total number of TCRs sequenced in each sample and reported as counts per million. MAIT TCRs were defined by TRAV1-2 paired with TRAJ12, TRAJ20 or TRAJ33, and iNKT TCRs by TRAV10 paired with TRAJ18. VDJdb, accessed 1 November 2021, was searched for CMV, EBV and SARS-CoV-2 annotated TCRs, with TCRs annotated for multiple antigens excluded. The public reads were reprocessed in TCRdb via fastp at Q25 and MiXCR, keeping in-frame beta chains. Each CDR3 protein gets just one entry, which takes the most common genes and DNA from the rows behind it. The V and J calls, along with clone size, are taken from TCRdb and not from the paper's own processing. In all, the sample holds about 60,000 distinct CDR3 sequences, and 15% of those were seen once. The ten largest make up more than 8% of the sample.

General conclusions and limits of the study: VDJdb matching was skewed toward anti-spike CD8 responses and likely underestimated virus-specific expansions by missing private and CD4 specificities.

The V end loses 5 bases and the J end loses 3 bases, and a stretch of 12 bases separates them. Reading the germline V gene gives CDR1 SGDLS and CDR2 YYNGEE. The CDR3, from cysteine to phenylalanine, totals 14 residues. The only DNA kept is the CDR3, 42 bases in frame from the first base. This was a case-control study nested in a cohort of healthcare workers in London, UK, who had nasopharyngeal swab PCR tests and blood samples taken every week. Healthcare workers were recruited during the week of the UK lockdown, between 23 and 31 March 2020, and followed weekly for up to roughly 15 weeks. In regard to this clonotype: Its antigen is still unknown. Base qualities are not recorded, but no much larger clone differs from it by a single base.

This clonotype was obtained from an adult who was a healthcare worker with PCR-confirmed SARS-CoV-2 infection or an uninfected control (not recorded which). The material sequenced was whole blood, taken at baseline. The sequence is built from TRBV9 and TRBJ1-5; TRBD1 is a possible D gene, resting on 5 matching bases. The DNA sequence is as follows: TGTGCCAGCAGTCAAGACAGCTTCAATCAGCCCCAGCATTTT. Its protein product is CASSQDSFNQPQHF.